These 10 T cell receptor beta chains originate from one sample sequenced in a study of beta chain features in type 1 diabetes. Sequencing targeted expressed TCRB transcripts, as all isolated RNA had been reverse transcribed. Using immunoSEQ multiplex PCR, the repertoire was profiled, and TCRdb retains in-frame clones only, with some absent. The sample contains fewer than 400,000 clones, 7% to 10% of which appear only once. Study-wide results and caveats: Across all four CD4+ subsets, people with type 1 diabetes showed modestly shorter TCRB CDR3s.

These TCRs' antigens remain unknown. The sequencing sample was made of central memory CD4+ T cells from blood. The source of these receptors is a young man with type 1 diabetes.

The chain uses TRBV5-4 and TRBJ1-6; the match to TRBD1 covers 7 bases. The CDR3 runs to 16 residues. Per germline, CDR1 SGHNT and CDR2 YYREEE (reference sequence). The J segment lost 4 bases and the V segment lost 3 bases, leaving 7 bases of the junction unmatched. CDR3 sequence (DNA): TGTGCCAGCAGCTATCCACGACAGGGATATAATTCACCCCTCCACTTT. As protein: CASSYPRQGYNSPLHF.

In its sample, this clone was seen a few times. The chain combines TRBV7-2 with TRBJ1-4; TRBD1 matches at 7 bases. Looked up from germline, CDR1 is SGHTA and CDR2 is FQGNSA. The CDR3 is made up of 17 amino acids. Trimming cost V 4 bases and J 4 bases; bases outside gene matches: 12. This CDR3 is CASSSTFDRASNEKLFF. CDR3 nucleotide sequence: TGTGCCAGCAGCTCCACCTTCGACAGGGCAAGTAATGAAAAACTGTTTTTT.

This clone was found a few times. The chain joins TRBV27 to TRBJ2-5; 9 bases line up with TRBD2. The CDR3 length is 13 residues. J was trimmed by 5 bases and V by 7 bases; bases with no gene match: 5. The germline CDR1 and CDR2 sequences are MNHEY and SMNVEV (reference sequence). Written as DNA, the CDR3 is TGTGCCAGCAAGGCTAGCGGGGTCGAGACCCAGTACTTC. Residues: CASKASGVETQYF.

The rearrangement joins TRBV11-3 to TRBJ2-3; 9 nucleotides agree with TRBD2. This CDR3 contains 17 residues. Germline CDR1 is SGHNT and CDR2 is YENEEA. The ends lost 8 bases at V and 0 bases at J; junction bases unmatched: 12. The CDR3 DNA sequence: TGTGCCAGCCGGGCGCGTAGCGGGGGCACTAGCACAGATACGCAGTATTTT. This codes for CASRARSGGTSTDTQYF.

This sequence joins TRBV5-1 and TRBJ1-4; D is ambiguous. CDR3 length: 13 amino acids. Trimming removed 4 bases from V and 5 bases from J, with 9 bases in between. Germline assignment: CDR1 SGHRS and CDR2 YFSETQ. The CDR3 sequence: CASSRLGNEKLFF. The CDR3 DNA sequence: TGCGCCAGCAGCCGTTTGGGGAATGAAAAACTGTTTTTT.

This clone was seen repeatedly, ten times or more. This chain joins TRBV4-3 and TRBJ2-1; 7 nucleotides agree with TRBD2. The CDR3 spans 17 residues. V lost 0 bases, J lost 2 bases, and 7 bases stayed unmatched. Germline CDR1 LGHNA, CDR2 YSLEER. The chain's CDR3 is CASSQDGDYLTYNEQFF. CDR3 DNA sequence: TGCGCCAGCAGCCAAGACGGGGACTACCTCACCTACAATGAGCAGTTCTTC.

This clone has a handful of counts. The rearrangement uses TRBV9 and TRBJ1-1, with D uncertain. This CDR3 comprises 15 residues. CDR1 and CDR2 (germline): SGDLS, YYNGEE. With 0 bases removed from V and 3 bases from J, the gap between germline ends came to 12 bases. CDR3 sequence (DNA): TGTGCCAGCAGCGTAGACGCGGGTGGGGACACTGAAGCTTTCTTT. Its protein product is CASSVDAGGDTEAFF.

This clone was found many times. The chain is built from TRBV21-1 and TRBJ1-2; TRBD1 reflects the table's D call only, with no check against the DNA. TRBV21-1 is listed as a pseudogene. The CDR3 contains 16 residues. The CDR3 is CASSRGQGRSNYGYTF. CDR3 bases: TGTGCCAGCAGCAGGGGACAGGGAAGGTCTAACTATGGCTACACCTTC.

In this sample, this clone turned up a few times. DNA for the CDR3: TGCGCCAGCAGGATGACTACCGGGGCCGAAAATTCACCCCTCCACTTT. This codes for CASRMTTGAENSPLHF. This sequence joins TRBV5-1 and TRBJ1-6; D might be TRBD1 (5 bases). Germline V gene sequence: CDR1 SGHRS, CDR2 YFSETQ. The V and J ends lost 5 bases and 7 bases respectively, with 19 bases between them. The CDR3 sequence is 16 residues long.

This rearrangement joins TRBV7-2 to TRBJ2-5; TRBD2 aligns across 7 bases. The CDR3 sequence is 14 residues long. With V trimmed by 5 bases and J by 5 bases, 8 bases remained unmatched. Germline-derived CDR1 and CDR2 are SGHTA and FQGNSA. The DNA for the CDR3 is TGTGCCAGCAGCCCCATACGGGGGGATGAGACCCAGTACTTC. This gives the protein CASSPIRGDETQYF.